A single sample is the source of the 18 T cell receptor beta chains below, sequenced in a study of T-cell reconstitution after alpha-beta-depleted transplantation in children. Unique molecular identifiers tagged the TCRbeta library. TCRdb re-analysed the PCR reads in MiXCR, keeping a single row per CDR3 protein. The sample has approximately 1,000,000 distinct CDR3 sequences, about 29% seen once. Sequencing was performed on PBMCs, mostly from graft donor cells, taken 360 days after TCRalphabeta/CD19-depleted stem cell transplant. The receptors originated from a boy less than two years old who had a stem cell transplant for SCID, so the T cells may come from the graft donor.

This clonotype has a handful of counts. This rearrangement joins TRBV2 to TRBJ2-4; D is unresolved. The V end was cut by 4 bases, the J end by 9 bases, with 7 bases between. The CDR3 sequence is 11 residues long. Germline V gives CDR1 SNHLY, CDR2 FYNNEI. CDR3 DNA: TGTGCCAGCAGTGCAATCAGCATTCAGTACTTC. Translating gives CASSAISIQYF.

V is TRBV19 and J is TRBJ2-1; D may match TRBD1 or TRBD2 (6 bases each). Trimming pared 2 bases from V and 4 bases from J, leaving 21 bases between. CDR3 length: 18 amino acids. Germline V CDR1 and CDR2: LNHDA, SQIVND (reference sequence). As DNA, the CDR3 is TGTGCCAGTAGTATAAAGGGGGGTGGGGACTGGAGGTACAATGAGCAGTTCTTC. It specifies CASSIKGGGDWRYNEQFF. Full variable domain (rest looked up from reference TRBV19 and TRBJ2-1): DGGITQSPKYLFRKEGQNVTLSCEQNLNHDAMYWYRQDPGQGLRLIYYSQIVNDFQKGDIAEGYSVSREKKESFPLTVTSAQKNPTAFYLCASSIKGGGDWRYNEQFFGPGTRLTVL.

DNA for the CDR3: TGCACCGACAGGGGCCTTTACGAGCAGTACTTC. Its translation: CTDRGLYEQYF. The chain links TRBV29-1 to TRBJ2-7, with 8 nucleotides matching TRBD1. CDR1 is SQVTM, CDR2 ANQGSEA, per germline. The CDR3 has 11 residues.

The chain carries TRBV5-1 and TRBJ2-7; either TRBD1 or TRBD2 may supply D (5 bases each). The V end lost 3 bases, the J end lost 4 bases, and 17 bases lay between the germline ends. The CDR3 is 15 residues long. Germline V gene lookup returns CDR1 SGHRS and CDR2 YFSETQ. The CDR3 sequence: CASSSNRDLTYEQYF. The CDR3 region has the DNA TGCGCCAGCAGCTCTAACCGGGACCTTACATACGAGCAGTACTTC. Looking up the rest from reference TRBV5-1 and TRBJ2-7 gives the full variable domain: KAGVTQTPRYLIKTRGQQVTLSCSPISGHRSVSWYQQTPGQGLQFLFEYFSETQRNKGNFPGRFSGRQFSNSRSEMNVSTLELGDSALYLCASSSNRDLTYEQYFGPGTRLTVT.

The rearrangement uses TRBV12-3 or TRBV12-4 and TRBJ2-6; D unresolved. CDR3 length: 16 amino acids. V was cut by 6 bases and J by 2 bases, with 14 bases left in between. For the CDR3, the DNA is TGTGCCAGCAGAGGGCCGAGCTCCACTGGGGCCAACGTCCTGACTTTC. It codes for CASRGPSSTGANVLTF.

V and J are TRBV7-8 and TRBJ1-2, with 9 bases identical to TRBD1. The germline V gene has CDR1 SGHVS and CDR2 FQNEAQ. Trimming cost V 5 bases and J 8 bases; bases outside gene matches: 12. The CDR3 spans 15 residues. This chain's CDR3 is CASSPHKTGGYGYTF. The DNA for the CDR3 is TGTGCCAGCAGCCCACATAAGACAGGGGGGTACGGCTACACCTTC.

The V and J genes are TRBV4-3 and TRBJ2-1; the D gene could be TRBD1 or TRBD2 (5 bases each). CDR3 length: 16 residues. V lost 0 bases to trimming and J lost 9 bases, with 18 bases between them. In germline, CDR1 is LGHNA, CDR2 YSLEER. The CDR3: CASSQDEDTGLREQFF. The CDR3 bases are TGCGCCAGCAGCCAAGATGAAGACACGGGGCTGCGTGAGCAGTTCTTC.

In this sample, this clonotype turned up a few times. In DNA form, the CDR3 reads TGTGCCAGCAGTCCACGACAGGGAGGGGGCACAGATACGCAGTATTTT. Its translation is CASSPRQGGGTDTQYF. The chain carries TRBV7-7 and TRBJ2-3; the D call may be TRBD1 or TRBD2 (7 bases each). The CDR3 extends over 16 amino acids. Trimming shortened V by 6 bases and J by 1 base, and 17 bases separated the two germline ends. From germline, CDR1 is SSHAT and CDR2 FNYEAQ (reference sequence).

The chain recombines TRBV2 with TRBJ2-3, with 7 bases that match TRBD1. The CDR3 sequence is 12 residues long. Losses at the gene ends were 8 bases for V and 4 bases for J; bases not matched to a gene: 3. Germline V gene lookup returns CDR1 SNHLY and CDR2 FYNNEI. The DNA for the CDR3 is TGTGCCAGCGCTCAGGGGGCAGATACGCAGTATTTT. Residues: CASAQGADTQYF.

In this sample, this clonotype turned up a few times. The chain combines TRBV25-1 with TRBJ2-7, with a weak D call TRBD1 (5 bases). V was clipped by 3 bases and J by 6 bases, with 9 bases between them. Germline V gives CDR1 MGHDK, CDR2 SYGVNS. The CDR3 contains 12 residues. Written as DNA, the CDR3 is TGTGCCAGCAGTGATTGGGGCATCGAGCAGTACTTC. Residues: CASSDWGIEQYF.

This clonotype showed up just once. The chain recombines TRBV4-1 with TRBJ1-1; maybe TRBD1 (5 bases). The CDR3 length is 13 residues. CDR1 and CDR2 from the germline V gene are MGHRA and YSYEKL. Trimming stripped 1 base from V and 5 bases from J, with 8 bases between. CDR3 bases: TGCGCCAGCAGCCAAGTCAGGGTAACTGAAGCTTTCTTT. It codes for CASSQVRVTEAFF.

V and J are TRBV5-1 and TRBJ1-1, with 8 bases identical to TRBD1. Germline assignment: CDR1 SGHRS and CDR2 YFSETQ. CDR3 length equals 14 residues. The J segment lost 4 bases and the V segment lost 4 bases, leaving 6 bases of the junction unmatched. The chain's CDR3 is CASSQQGQGTEAFF. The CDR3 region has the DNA TGCGCCAGCAGCCAGCAAGGACAGGGCACTGAAGCTTTCTTT.

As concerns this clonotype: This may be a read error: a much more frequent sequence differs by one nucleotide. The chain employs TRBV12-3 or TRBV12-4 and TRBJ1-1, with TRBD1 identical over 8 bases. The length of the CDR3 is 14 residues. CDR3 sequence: CASSHRTGNTEPFF. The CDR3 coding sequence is TGTGCCAGCAGTCACCGGACAGGGAACACTGAACCTTTCTTT.

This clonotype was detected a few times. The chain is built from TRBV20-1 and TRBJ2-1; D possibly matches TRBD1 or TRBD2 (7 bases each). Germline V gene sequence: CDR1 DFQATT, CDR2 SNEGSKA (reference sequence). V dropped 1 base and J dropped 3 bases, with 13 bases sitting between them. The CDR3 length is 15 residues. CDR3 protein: CSARVQGGLYNEQFF. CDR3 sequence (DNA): TGCAGTGCTAGAGTTCAGGGGGGGCTCTACAATGAGCAGTTCTTC.

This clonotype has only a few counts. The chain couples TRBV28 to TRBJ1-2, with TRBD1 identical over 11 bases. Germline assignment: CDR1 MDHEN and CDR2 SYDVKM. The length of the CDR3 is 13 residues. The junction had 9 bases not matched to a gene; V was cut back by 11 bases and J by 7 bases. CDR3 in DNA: TGTGCCGGCTTTGGACAGGGGGCGACTGGCTACACCTTC. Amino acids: CAGFGQGATGYTF.

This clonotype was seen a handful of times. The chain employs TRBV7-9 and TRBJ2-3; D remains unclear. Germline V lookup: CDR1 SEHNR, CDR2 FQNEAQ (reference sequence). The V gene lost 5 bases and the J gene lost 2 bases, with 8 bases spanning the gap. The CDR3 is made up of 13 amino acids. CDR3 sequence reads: CASSQINTDTQYF. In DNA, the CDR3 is TGTGCCAGCAGCCAAATAAACACAGATACGCAGTATTTT.

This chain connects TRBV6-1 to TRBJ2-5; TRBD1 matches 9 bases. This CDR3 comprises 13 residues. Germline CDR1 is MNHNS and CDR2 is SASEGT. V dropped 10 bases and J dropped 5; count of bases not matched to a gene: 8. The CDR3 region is CATEGTGKETQYF. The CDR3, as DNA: TGTGCCACGGAAGGGACAGGGAAGGAGACCCAGTACTTC.

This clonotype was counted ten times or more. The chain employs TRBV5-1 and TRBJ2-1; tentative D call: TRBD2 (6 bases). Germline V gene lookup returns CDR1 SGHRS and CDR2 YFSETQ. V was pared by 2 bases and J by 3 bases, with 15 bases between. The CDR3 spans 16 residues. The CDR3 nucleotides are TGCGCCAGCAGCTTATATCCGGGACTCGTCTACAATGAGCAGTTCTTC. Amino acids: CASSLYPGLVYNEQFF.